The rows below give T cell receptor beta chains drawn from one sample of a study of cytomegalovirus exposure and HLA in healthy donors. The method was immunoSEQ multiplex PCR; TCRdb's version includes in-frame clones alone and lacks a portion of them. The data show 150,000 to 200,000 clones, with 80% to 85% seen just once and roughly 10% held by the top ten. Specimen: PBMCs. The receptors derive from a young man in good health and CMV-seropositive. Each CDR3 is given with its conserved first and last residue. A D gene is named only where the DNA matches it firmly. Some rows mark clone size as missing; the rest say once, few, many or name a class of expanded clone.

clone_size: .; v_call: TRBV9; j_call: TRBJ2-5; d_call: TRBD2; cdr3_aa: CASSVRGGLAGPQETQYF; cdr3_nt: TGTGCCAGCAGCGTGAGGGGCGGTCTAGCGGGTCCCCAAGAGACCCAGTACTTC
clone_size: few; v_call: TRBV7-3; j_call: TRBJ1-1; d_call: TRBD1; cdr3_aa: CASSLGDRRNTEAFF; cdr3_nt: TGTGCCAGCAGCTTAGGGGACAGGCGAAACACTGAAGCTTTCTTT
clone_size: once; v_call: TRBV5-5; j_call: TRBJ2-5; d_call: .; cdr3_aa: CASSLIGGNHAETQYF; cdr3_nt: TGTGCCAGCAGCTTGATCGGAGGGAACCACGCGGAGACCCAGTACTTC
clone_size: .; v_call: TRBV7-7; j_call: TRBJ2-3; d_call: .; cdr3_aa: CASSDGTIDTQYF; cdr3_nt: TGTGCCAGCAGCGATGGGACAATCGATACGCAGTATTTT
clone_size: .; v_call: TRBV2; j_call: TRBJ2-2; d_call: TRBD2; cdr3_aa: CASSELAGADTGELFF; cdr3_nt: TGTGCCAGCAGTGAACTAGCGGGGGCCGACACCGGGGAGCTGTTTTTT
clone_size: .; v_call: TRBV30; j_call: TRBJ2-6; d_call: TRBD1; cdr3_aa: CAYGQAGANVLTF; cdr3_nt: TGTGCCTACGGACAGGCTGGGGCCAACGTCCTGACTTTC
clone_size: .; v_call: TRBV6-5; j_call: TRBJ2-7; d_call: TRBD1; cdr3_aa: CASSYSGQGGYEQYF; cdr3_nt: TGTGCCAGCAGTTACTCGGGACAGGGGGGCTACGAGCAGTACTTC
clone_size: .; v_call: TRBV28; j_call: TRBJ1-5; d_call: TRBD1; cdr3_aa: CASSLYGQGPVSNQPQHF; cdr3_nt: TGTGCCAGCAGTTTATACGGACAGGGCCCGGTGAGCAATCAGCCCCAGCATTTT
clone_size: .; v_call: TRBV7-6; j_call: TRBJ1-5; d_call: .; cdr3_aa: CASSLAQDQPQHF; cdr3_nt: TGTGCCAGCAGCTTAGCGCAGGATCAGCCCCAGCATTTT
clone_size: .; v_call: TRBV9; j_call: TRBJ2-7; d_call: TRBD1; cdr3_aa: CASSVEGGQRVYEQYF; cdr3_nt: TGTGCCAGCAGCGTAGAAGGGGGACAGAGGGTCTACGAGCAGTACTTC
clone_size: few; v_call: TRBV27; j_call: TRBJ2-7; d_call: TRBD2; cdr3_aa: CASRPLGRGDEQYF; cdr3_nt: TGTGCCAGCAGGCCCCTAGGGAGGGGCGATGAGCAGTACTTC
clone_size: .; v_call: TRBV13; j_call: TRBJ1-2; d_call: TRBD1; cdr3_aa: CASSPDRGRGVTNYGYTF; cdr3_nt: TGTGCCAGCAGCCCGGACAGGGGGCGGGGGGTAACTAACTATGGCTACACCTTC
clone_size: .; v_call: TRBV19; j_call: TRBJ2-2; d_call: TRBD2; cdr3_aa: CASSVLAGSNTGELFF; cdr3_nt: TGTGCCAGTAGTGTATTAGCGGGTTCGAACACCGGGGAGCTGTTTTTT
clone_size: .; v_call: TRBV14; j_call: TRBJ2-1; d_call: TRBD2; cdr3_aa: CASSQVSAGVPYNEQFF; cdr3_nt: TGTGCCAGCAGCCAAGTGTCAGCGGGAGTGCCCTACAATGAGCAGTTCTTC
clone_size: .; v_call: TRBV18; j_call: TRBJ2-7; d_call: .; cdr3_aa: CASSPEITEEQYF; cdr3_nt: TGTGCCAGCTCACCGGAAATTACGGAGGAGCAGTACTTC
clone_size: .; v_call: TRBV19; j_call: TRBJ2-5; d_call: TRBD1; cdr3_aa: CASSIRDRAETQYF; cdr3_nt: TGTGCCAGCAGTATCCGGGACAGGGCAGAGACCCAGTACTTC
clone_size: .; v_call: TRBV18; j_call: TRBJ2-1; d_call: TRBD2; cdr3_aa: CASSPRMLTSDYNEQFF; cdr3_nt: TGTGCCAGCTCACCACGGATGTTGACTAGCGACTACAATGAGCAGTTCTTC
clone_size: .; v_call: TRBV7-3; j_call: TRBJ2-2; d_call: TRBD1; cdr3_aa: CASSERQGDTGELFF; cdr3_nt: TGTGCCAGCAGCGAGAGACAGGGGGACACCGGGGAGCTGTTTTTT
clone_size: .; v_call: TRBV27; j_call: TRBJ2-7; d_call: TRBD2; cdr3_aa: CASSPLPQRESTYEQYF; cdr3_nt: TGTGCCAGCAGTCCCCTCCCCCAGCGGGAGAGCACCTACGAGCAGTACTTC
clone_size: .; v_call: TRBV9; j_call: TRBJ2-3; d_call: .; cdr3_aa: CASSVATRGPADTQYF; cdr3_nt: TGTGCCAGCAGCGTAGCTACGCGCGGTCCCGCAGATACGCAGTATTTT
clone_size: .; v_call: TRBV6-4; j_call: TRBJ1-4; d_call: TRBD1; cdr3_aa: CASNETGSEKLFF; cdr3_nt: TGTGCCAGCAATGAGACAGGGAGTGAAAAACTGTTTTTT
clone_size: .; v_call: TRBV15; j_call: TRBJ2-3; d_call: TRBD1; cdr3_aa: CATSPRTGDADTQYF; cdr3_nt: TGTGCCACCAGTCCGAGGACAGGGGACGCAGATACGCAGTATTTT
clone_size: .; v_call: TRBV7-9; j_call: TRBJ1-6; d_call: .; cdr3_aa: CASSLGTLHF; cdr3_nt: TGTGCCAGCAGCTTAGGTACCCTCCACTTT
clone_size: .; v_call: TRBV2; j_call: TRBJ1-2; d_call: .; cdr3_aa: CASSEQSGLNYGYTF; cdr3_nt: TGTGCCAGCAGTGAACAGTCAGGGCTTAACTATGGCTACACCTTC
clone_size: .; v_call: TRBV27; j_call: TRBJ2-7; d_call: TRBD1; cdr3_aa: CASSRTGTGARVGTEQYF; cdr3_nt: TGTGCCAGCAGTAGAACGGGGACAGGGGCTAGGGTTGGCACCGAGCAGTACTTC
clone_size: .; v_call: TRBV7-9; j_call: TRBJ2-5; d_call: .; cdr3_aa: CASSLALGAGETQYF; cdr3_nt: TGTGCCAGCAGCTTAGCGCTGGGGGCGGGAGAGACCCAGTACTTC
clone_size: .; v_call: TRBV2; j_call: TRBJ1-2; d_call: .; cdr3_aa: CASSLDRQNGYTF; cdr3_nt: TGTGCCAGCAGCCTTGACAGACAGAACGGCTACACCTTC
clone_size: .; v_call: TRBV5-1; j_call: TRBJ1-4; d_call: TRBD1; cdr3_aa: CASSATGTGGVTNEKLFF; cdr3_nt: TGCGCCAGCAGCGCCACCGGGACAGGGGGTGTGACTAATGAAAAACTGTTTTTT
clone_size: few; v_call: TRBV19; j_call: TRBJ2-1; d_call: TRBD2; cdr3_aa: CASTSGVEGNEQFF; cdr3_nt: TGTGCCAGTACTAGCGGGGTTGAGGGCAATGAGCAGTTCTTC
clone_size: .; v_call: TRBV7-6; j_call: TRBJ2-2; d_call: TRBD2; cdr3_aa: CASSRGLAGNGRELFF; cdr3_nt: TGTGCCAGCAGTCGAGGCCTAGCGGGAAACGGGAGGGAGCTGTTTTTT
clone_size: .; v_call: TRBV15; j_call: TRBJ2-1; d_call: .; cdr3_aa: CATSRDKNRVPYNEQFF; cdr3_nt: TGTGCCACCAGCAGAGATAAAAACAGGGTCCCCTACAATGAGCAGTTCTTC
clone_size: .; v_call: TRBV10-3; j_call: TRBJ2-1; d_call: .; cdr3_aa: CAISALPGSGHNEQFF; cdr3_nt: TGTGCCATCAGTGCGCTCCCTGGCAGCGGTCACAATGAGCAGTTCTTC
clone_size: once; v_call: TRBV6-1; j_call: TRBJ1-1; d_call: TRBD1; cdr3_aa: CASSLKTGGGTEAFF; cdr3_nt: TGTGCCAGCAGCCTTAAGACAGGGGGAGGCACTGAAGCTTTCTTT
clone_size: .; v_call: TRBV7-9; j_call: TRBJ2-1; d_call: .; cdr3_aa: CASSPPLRVGNEQFF; cdr3_nt: TGTGCCAGCAGCCCCCCATTACGGGTAGGCAATGAGCAGTTCTTC